These 7 T cell receptor beta chains were sequenced from one sample in a study of shared clonotypes between healthy human individuals. The repertoire was sequenced with immunoSEQ multiplex PCR; TCRdb's copy has only in-frame clones and lacks some. Of about 500,000 clones in the sample, around 77% were seen once. Specimen: PBMCs. These receptors all come from a woman in her 40s in good health. Some clones in this sample may be carry-over from other donors' samples.

V gene TRBV10-2 combines with J gene TRBJ2-1, with 9 bases that match TRBD2. CDR3 length: 16 residues. The germline CDR1 and CDR2 sequences are WSHSY and SAAADI. V gave up 3 bases and J gave up 8 bases; unmatched junction bases: 11. The CDR3 DNA reads as TGCGCCAGCAGTGATGTCGGGCGGGAGGGCCGGTATGAGCAGTTCTTC. Its protein is CASSDVGREGRYEQFF.

The V gene is TRBV30, the J gene TRBJ2-2; D gene uncertain. Trimming took 5 bases from V and 5 from J, leaving 9 bases between them. CDR3 length: 12 amino acids. Germline assignment: CDR1 GTSNPN and CDR2 SVGIG (reference sequence). CDR3 nucleotide sequence: TGTGCCTGGCCCAGCGTAACCGGGGAGCTGTTTTTT. It encodes CAWPSVTGELFF. Full variable domain (outside the CDR3, taken from reference TRBV30 and TRBJ2-2): SQTIHQWPATLVQPVGSPLSLECTVEGTSNPNLYWYRQAAGRGLQLLFYSVGIGQISSEVPQNLSASRPQDRQFILSSKKLLLSDSGFYLCAWPSVTGELFFGEGSRLTVL.

The rearrangement links TRBV15 to TRBJ1-1; 7 bases align to TRBD1. The germline gives CDR1 LNHNV, CDR2 YYDKDF (reference sequence). With V trimmed by 0 bases and J by 1 base, 5 bases remained unmatched. The CDR3 has 16 residues. CDR3: CATSREGQNQNTEAFF. As DNA, the CDR3 is TGTGCCACCAGCAGAGAGGGACAGAACCAGAACACTGAAGCTTTCTTT. Drawing the rest from reference TRBV15 and TRBJ1-1, the complete variable domain is DAMVIQNPRYQVTQFGKPVTLSCSQTLNHNVMYWYQQKSSQAPKLLFHYYDKDFNNEADTPDNFQSRRPNTSFCFLDIRSPGLGDTAMYLCATSREGQNQNTEAFFGQGTRLTVV.

The chain has TRBV7-2 and TRBJ2-7; TRBD2 might be the D (6 bases). V gave up 2 bases and J gave up 8 bases, with 22 bases separating them. Germline CDR1 and CDR2: SGHTA and FQGNSA. The CDR3 extends over 16 amino acids. This CDR3 is CASSLSAGHLTAKQYF. The CDR3 nucleotides read TGTGCCAGCAGCTTATCAGCGGGTCATCTCACCGCAAAGCAGTACTTC.

This rearrangement joins TRBV6-1 to TRBJ2-1; D might be TRBD1 (5 bases). The V gene's germline CDR1 is MNHNS and CDR2 SASEGT. This CDR3 region has 15 residues. V gave up 6 bases and J gave up 3 bases, with 15 bases separating them. The CDR3 loop is CASRREDMIYNEQFF. In nucleotides, the CDR3 is TGTGCCAGCAGAAGAGAGGACATGATCTACAATGAGCAGTTCTTC.

The CDR3 DNA is TGTGCCAGCAGCGAGATCCGGGACAGGGGTCAGCCCCAGCATTTT. As protein: CASSEIRDRGQPQHF. The V call is TRBV21-1, the J call TRBJ1-5; the table's D gene call, TRBD1, was not cross checked with the DNA. TRBV21-1 is a listed pseudogene. There are 15 residues in the CDR3.

Concerning this clone: This likely came from a read error, as a far larger clone is one base away. Other DNA variants within this sample encode the same CDR3. The gene calls are TRBV30 and TRBJ2-3; D is undetermined. Trimming removed 4 bases at V and 1 base at J, with 6 bases between. This CDR3 has 12 residues. Germline assignment: CDR1 GTSNPN and CDR2 SVGIG (reference sequence). The chain's CDR3 is CAWTGGTDTQYF. The CDR3 DNA follows: TGTGCCTGGACTGGCGGCACAGATACGCAGTATTTT.